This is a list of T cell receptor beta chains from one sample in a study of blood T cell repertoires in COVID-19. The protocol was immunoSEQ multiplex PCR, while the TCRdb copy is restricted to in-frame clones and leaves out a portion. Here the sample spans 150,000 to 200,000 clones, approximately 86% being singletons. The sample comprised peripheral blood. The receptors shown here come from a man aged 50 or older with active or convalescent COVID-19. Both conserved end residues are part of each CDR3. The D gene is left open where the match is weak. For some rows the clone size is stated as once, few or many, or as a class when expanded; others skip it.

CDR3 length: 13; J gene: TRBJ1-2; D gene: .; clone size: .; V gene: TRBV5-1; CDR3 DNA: TGCGCCAGCAGCTCCGGGGAAAACTATGGCTACACCTTC; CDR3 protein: CASSSGENYGYTF
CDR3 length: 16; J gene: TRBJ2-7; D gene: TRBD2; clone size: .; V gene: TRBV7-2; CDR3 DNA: TGTGCCAGCAGCTTTCAGAGCGGGGGAGCGCCCTACGAGCAGTACTTC; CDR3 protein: CASSFQSGGAPYEQYF
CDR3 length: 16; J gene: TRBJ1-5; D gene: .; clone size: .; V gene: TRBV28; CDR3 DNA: TGTGCCAGCAGTTTTGGAGATACTTCTAGCAATCAGCCCCAGCATTTT; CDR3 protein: CASSFGDTSSNQPQHF
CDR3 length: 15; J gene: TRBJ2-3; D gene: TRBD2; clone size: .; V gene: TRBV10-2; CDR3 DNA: TGCGCCAGCAGTGATGGCGGGGGGCCCTCCGGGCCGCAGTATTTT; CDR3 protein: CASSDGGGPSGPQYF
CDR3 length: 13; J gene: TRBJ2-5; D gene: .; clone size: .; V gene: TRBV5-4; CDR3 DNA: TGTGCCAGCAACCAGGGGACGGGCGAGACCCAGTACTTC; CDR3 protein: CASNQGTGETQYF
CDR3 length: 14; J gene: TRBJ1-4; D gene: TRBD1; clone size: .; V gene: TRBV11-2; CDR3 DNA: TGTGCCAGCAGCTTAGACAGGGGGCGGGAAAAACTGTTTTTT; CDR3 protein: CASSLDRGREKLFF
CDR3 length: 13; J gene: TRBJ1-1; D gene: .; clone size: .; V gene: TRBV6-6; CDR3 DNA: TGTGCCAGCAGTTATTGGGACAAACGGGAAGCTTTCTTT; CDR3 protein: CASSYWDKREAFF
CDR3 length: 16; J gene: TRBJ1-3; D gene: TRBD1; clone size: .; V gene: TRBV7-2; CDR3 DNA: TGTGCCAGCAGCTTAGCGGGGACAGGGACTGGAAACACCATATATTTT; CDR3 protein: CASSLAGTGTGNTIYF
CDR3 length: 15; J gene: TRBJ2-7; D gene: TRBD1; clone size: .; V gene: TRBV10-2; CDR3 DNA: TGCGCCAGCACTATACCTAGGAGGACAGGCGACGAGCAGTACTTC; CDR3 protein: CASTIPRRTGDEQYF
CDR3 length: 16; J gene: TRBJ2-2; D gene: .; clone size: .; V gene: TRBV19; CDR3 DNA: TGTGCCAGTAGTATCTGGGGGCAGAAGAACACCGGGGAGCTGTTTTTT; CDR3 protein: CASSIWGQKNTGELFF
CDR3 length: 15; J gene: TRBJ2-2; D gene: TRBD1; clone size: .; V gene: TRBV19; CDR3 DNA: TGTGCCAGTACCCTGGGACAGGGGTATTCCGGGGAGCTGTTTTTT; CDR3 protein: CASTLGQGYSGELFF
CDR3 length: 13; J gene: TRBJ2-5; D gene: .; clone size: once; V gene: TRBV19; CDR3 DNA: TGTGCCAGTAGTGGACAGAGAAAAGAGACCCAGTACTTC; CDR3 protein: CASSGQRKETQYF
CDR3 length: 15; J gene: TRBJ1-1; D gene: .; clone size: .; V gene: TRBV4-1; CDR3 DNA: TGCGCCAGCAGCCAAGGGGCGCGGGAAAGGACTGAAGCTTTCTTT; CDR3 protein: CASSQGARERTEAFF
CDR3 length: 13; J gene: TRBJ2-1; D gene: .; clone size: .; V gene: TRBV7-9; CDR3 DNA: TGTGCCAGCAGCTTAACTGGCGGGTATGAGCAGTTCTTC; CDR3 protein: CASSLTGGYEQFF
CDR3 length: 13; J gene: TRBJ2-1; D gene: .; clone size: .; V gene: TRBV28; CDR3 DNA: TGTGCCAGCAGTTTATCGTCGGCTAGCCAGCAGTTCTTC; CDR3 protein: CASSLSSASQQFF
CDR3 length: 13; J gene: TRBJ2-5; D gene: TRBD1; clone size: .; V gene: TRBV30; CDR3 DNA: TGTGCCTGGAACAGGGGGTACCAAGAGACCCAGTACTTC; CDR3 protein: CAWNRGYQETQYF
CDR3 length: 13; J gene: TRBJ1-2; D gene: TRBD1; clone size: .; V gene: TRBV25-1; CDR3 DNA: TGTGCCAGCAGGTTCCAACAGGGGGATGGCTACACCTTC; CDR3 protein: CASRFQQGDGYTF
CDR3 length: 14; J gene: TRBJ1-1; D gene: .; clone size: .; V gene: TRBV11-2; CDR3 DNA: TGTGCCAGCAGCGCCCAACAGGGAAGTACTGAAGCTTTCTTT; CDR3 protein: CASSAQQGSTEAFF
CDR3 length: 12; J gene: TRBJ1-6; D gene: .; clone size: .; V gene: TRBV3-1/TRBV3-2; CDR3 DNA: TGTGCCAGCAGCCAAGCCGATTCACCCCTCCACTTT; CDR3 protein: CASSQADSPLHF
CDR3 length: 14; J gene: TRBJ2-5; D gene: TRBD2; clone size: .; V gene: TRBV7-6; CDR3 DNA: TGTGCCAGCAGCTTAGGGGCGGGAGGCGAGACCCAGTACTTC; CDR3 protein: CASSLGAGGETQYF
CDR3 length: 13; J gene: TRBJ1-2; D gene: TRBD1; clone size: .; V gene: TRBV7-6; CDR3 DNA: TGTGCCAGCAGCCCCATACAGGGGGGTGGCTACACCTTC; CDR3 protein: CASSPIQGGGYTF
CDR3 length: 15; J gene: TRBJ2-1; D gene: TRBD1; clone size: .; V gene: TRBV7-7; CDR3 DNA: TGTGCCAGCAGCTTACGAGGGGGCTCCCCCAATGAGCAGTTCTTC; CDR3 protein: CASSLRGGSPNEQFF
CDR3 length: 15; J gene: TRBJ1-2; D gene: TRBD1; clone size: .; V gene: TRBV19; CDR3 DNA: TGTGCCAGTAGTATAAGCCAGGGGGTAATCTATGGCTACACCTTC; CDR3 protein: CASSISQGVIYGYTF
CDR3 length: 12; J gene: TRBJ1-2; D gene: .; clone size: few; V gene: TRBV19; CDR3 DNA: TGTGCCAGTCATCACCAGGGCGATGGCTACACCTTC; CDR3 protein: CASHHQGDGYTF
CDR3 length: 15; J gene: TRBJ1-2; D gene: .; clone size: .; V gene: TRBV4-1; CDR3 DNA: TGCGCCAGCAGCCAAGGCGGGGCGACGGCCAATGGCTACACCTTC; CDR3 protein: CASSQGGATANGYTF
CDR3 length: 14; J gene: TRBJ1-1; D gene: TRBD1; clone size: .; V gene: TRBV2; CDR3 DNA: TGTGCCAGCCTGATGCTGAGGGGGCACACTGAAGCTTTCTTT; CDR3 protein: CASLMLRGHTEAFF
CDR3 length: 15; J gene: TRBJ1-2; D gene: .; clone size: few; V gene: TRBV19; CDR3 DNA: TGTGCCAGTAACGACCCAGGCCTGTCTAACTATGGCTACACCTTC; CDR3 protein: CASNDPGLSNYGYTF
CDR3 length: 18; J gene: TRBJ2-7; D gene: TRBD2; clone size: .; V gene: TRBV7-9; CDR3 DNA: TGTGCCAGCAGCTTAGTTTTGGGGAGCGGGGAAAACTCCTACGAGCAGTACTTC; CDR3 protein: CASSLVLGSGENSYEQYF
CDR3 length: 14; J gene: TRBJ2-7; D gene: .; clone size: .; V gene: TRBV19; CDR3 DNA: TGTGCCAGTAGTATAGGACAGGCCAATTACGAGCAGTACTTC; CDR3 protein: CASSIGQANYEQYF
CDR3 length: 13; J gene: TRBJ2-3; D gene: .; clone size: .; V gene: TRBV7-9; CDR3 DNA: TGTGCCAGCAGCTTAGGGGCTGGGGATACGCAGTATTTT; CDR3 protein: CASSLGAGDTQYF
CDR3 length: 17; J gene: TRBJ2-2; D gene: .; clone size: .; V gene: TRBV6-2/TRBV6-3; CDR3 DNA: TGTGCCAGCAGTTACTCGAAAGACAGCCCGAACACCGGGGAGCTGTTTTTT; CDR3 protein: CASSYSKDSPNTGELFF
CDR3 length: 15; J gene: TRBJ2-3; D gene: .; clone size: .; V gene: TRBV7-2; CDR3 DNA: TGTGCCAGCAGCTTAGTGCAGGTCGGCACAGATACGCAGTATTTT; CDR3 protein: CASSLVQVGTDTQYF
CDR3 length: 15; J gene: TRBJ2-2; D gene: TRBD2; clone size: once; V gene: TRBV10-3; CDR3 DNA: TGTGCCATCAGTCGGGGGGTTTTGAACACCGGGGAGCTGTTTTTT; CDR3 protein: CAISRGVLNTGELFF
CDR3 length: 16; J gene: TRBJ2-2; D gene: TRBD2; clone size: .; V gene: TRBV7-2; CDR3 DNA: TGTGCCAGCAGCTGGCGGGCGGGGGGGCAGGCCGGGGAGCTGTTTTTT; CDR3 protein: CASSWRAGGQAGELFF
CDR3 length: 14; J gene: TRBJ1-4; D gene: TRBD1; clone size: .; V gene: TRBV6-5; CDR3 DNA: TGTGCCAGCAGTTACGCAGGGGGAAGAGAAAAACTGTTTTTT; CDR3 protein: CASSYAGGREKLFF
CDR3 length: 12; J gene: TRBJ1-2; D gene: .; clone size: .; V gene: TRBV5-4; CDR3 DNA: TGTGCCAGCAGCTTGCCGGGTTCCGGCTACACCTTC; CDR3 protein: CASSLPGSGYTF
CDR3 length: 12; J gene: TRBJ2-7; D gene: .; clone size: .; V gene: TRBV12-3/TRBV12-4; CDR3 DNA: TGTGCCAGCACCCTCGGTTCTTCTGGGCAGTACTTC; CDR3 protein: CASTLGSSGQYF
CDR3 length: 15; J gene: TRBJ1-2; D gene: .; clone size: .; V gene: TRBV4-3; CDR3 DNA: TGCGCCAGCAGCCAAGATGGGAAGGGGCTCTATGGCTACACCTTC; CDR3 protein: CASSQDGKGLYGYTF
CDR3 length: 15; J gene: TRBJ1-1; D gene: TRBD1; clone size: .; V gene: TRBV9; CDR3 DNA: TGTGCCAGCAGGCCGACAGGGGCCGGAGGCACTGAAGCTTTCTTT; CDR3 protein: CASRPTGAGGTEAFF
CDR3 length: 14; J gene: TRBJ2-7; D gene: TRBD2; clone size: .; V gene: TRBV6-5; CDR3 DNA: TGTGCCAGCACAAGGACTAGCGGGAGTTACGAGCAGTACTTC; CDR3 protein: CASTRTSGSYEQYF
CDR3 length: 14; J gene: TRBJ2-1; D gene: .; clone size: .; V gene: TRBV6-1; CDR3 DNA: TGTGCCAGCAGTGAATGGACAGCCTACAATGAGCAGTTCTTC; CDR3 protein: CASSEWTAYNEQFF